This T cell receptor (beta chain) was profiled in a study of blood T cells in healthy people across ages. This clonotype was detected once. Looked up from germline, CDR1 is MNHEY and CDR2 is SVGAGI. V was shortened by 8 bases and J by 7 bases, with 15 bases between the two germline ends. The CDR3 totals 13 residues. It was with a sample-barcoded 5' primer and a J-beta primer mix that a second PCR of about 7 to 12 cycles was run. TCRdb analysed the 5' RACE reads with MiXCR anew, one entry per CDR3 protein. The data contain about 730,000 distinct CDR3 sequences, about 40% of them seen just once; the ten biggest clones take up about 20%.

The chain joins TRBV6-5 to TRBJ1-5, with a tentative D call TRBD1 (5 bases). The receptor was derived from a woman in her sixties or seventies in good health. Sequencing was carried out using blood. CDR3 sequence reads: CASGHGGEQPQHF. Written as DNA, the CDR3 is TGTGCCAGCGGGCACGGGGGGGAACAGCCCCAGCATTTT.